These 17 T cell receptor beta chains share one sample of origin, sequenced in a study of cytomegalovirus exposure and HLA in healthy donors. The PCR made use of 60 Vbeta and 13 Jbeta primers. Libraries were prepared by immunoSEQ multiplex PCR; TCRdb keeps only in-frame clonotypes and omits some of them. The sample gives roughly 100,000 clones, around 80% of which show up once; 2.1% is in the top ten. Sequenced material: PBMCs. Every receptor here comes from a man younger than 45 in good health and CMV-seronegative.

V usage is TRBV7-6 and J usage is TRBJ2-1; 9 nucleotides match TRBD1. The CDR3 spans 15 residues. Trimming removed 5 bases from V and 6 bases from J; junction bases left unmatched: 8. Germline CDR1 SGHVS, CDR2 FNYEAQ. The CDR3 bases are TGTGCCAGCAGCCGAGGACAGGGGTTTGCCAATGAGCAGTTCTTC. This encodes CASSRGQGFANEQFF.

V usage is TRBV28 and J usage is TRBJ2-5; 9 nucleotides line up with TRBD1. The J call may be incorrect, as the DNA end agrees better with TRBJ2-7. Germline CDR1 and CDR2: MDHEN and SYDVKM. CDR3 length: 16 amino acids. The CDR3, as DNA: TGTGCCAGCAGTTTAGGTTGGGACAGGGTACGTCACGAGCAGTACTTC. Encoded protein: CASSLGWDRVRHEQYF.

This clone was seen more than once but under ten times. The V and J genes are TRBV2 and TRBJ1-4; tentatively, D is TRBD1 (6 bases). Trimming removed 7 bases from V and 3 bases from J, with 12 bases in between. This CDR3 spans 14 amino acids. CDR1 is SNHLY, CDR2 FYNNEI, per germline. The CDR3 loop is CASNGEGANEKLFF. The DNA of the CDR3 is TGTGCCAGCAATGGAGAGGGGGCTAATGAAAAACTGTTTTTT.

This clone appeared a few times. The DNA of the CDR3 is TGTGCCAGCAGTTATCCGACAGGACACCGCGAAGAAGCTTTCTTT. Amino acid sequence: CASSYPTGHREEAFF. V and J are TRBV6-8 and TRBJ1-1, with a possible D match to TRBD1 (6 bases). Germline-derived CDR1 and CDR2 are MNHGY and SAAAGT. Between the trimmed V and J ends, which lost 3 bases and 8 bases, there was a span of 19 bases. The CDR3 sequence is 15 residues long.

This clone was seen a single time. V usage is TRBV28 and J usage is TRBJ1-1; D remains ambiguous. The CDR3 runs 17 residues. Trimming took 10 bases from V and 3 from J, leaving 27 bases between them. Germline V gene data show CDR1 as MDHEN and CDR2 as SYDVKM. Written as DNA, the CDR3 is TGTGCCACCACTAAGGTCTTAACCGTGGCGGAGGACACTGAAGCTTTCTTT. It translates to CATTKVLTVAEDTEAFF.

CDR3 DNA sequence: TGTGCCAGCAGCTTGGACAGAAATCAGCCCCAGCATTTT. It is translated as CASSLDRNQPQHF. This rearrangement joins TRBV7-9 to TRBJ1-5; tentatively, D is TRBD1 (6 bases). Germline V gives CDR1 SEHNR, CDR2 FQNEAQ (reference sequence). CDR3 length: 13 residues. Trimming removed 3 bases at V and 4 bases at J, with 7 bases between.

In its sample, this clone was seen once. The chain employs TRBV18 and TRBJ2-5; weak D call: TRBD2 (6 bases). Trimming pared 3 bases from V and 1 base from J, leaving 18 bases between. Germline CDR1 and CDR2: KGHSH and LQKENI. The CDR3 sequence is 17 residues long. The DNA of the CDR3 is TGTGCCAGCTCACCGTTCCTGCCGGGAGAGAGCCAAGAGACCCAGTACTTC. Protein product: CASSPFLPGESQETQYF.

The chain combines TRBV25-1 with TRBJ2-3; D may be TRBD2 (6 bases). The CDR3 totals 14 residues. Trimming removed 6 bases from V and 5 bases from J, with 15 bases in between. CDR1 is MGHDK and CDR2 is SYGVNS in the germline V gene. The CDR3 coding sequence is TGTGCCAGCAGGGATTTTGGGGGGAGAGATACGCAGTATTTT. This codes for CASRDFGGRDTQYF.

This sequence joins TRBV2 and TRBJ2-1; D is perhaps TRBD2 (6 bases). V lost 4 bases, J lost 3 bases, and 13 bases lay in between. This CDR3 is built from 15 residues. Germline CDR1 SNHLY, CDR2 FYNNEI. The CDR3 coding sequence is TGTGCCAGCAGTGGGGGTATCGGGGGCTACAATGAGCAGTTCTTC. It specifies CASSGGIGGYNEQFF.

This clone occurred once. The chain combines TRBV19 with TRBJ1-1; unclear D gene. Trimming left V 5 bases short and J 4 bases short, with 11 bases between. Germline V gives CDR1 LNHDA, CDR2 SQIVND (reference sequence). The CDR3 is made up of 13 amino acids. The CDR3: CASSPNAGTEAFF. The CDR3 region has the DNA TGTGCCAGTAGTCCGAATGCGGGCACTGAAGCTTTCTTT.

The chain uses TRBV2 and TRBJ2-5, with D possibly being TRBD2 (7 bases). The V and J ends lost 9 bases and 6 bases respectively, with 23 bases between them. CDR1 SNHLY and CDR2 FYNNEI come from the germline V gene. The CDR3 is 15 amino acids. CDR3 residues: CASGLSRGGEKTQYF. CDR3 nucleotide sequence: TGTGCCAGTGGGCTCTCCAGGGGAGGGGAAAAGACCCAGTACTTC.

The rearrangement joins TRBV7-8 to TRBJ1-2; D ambiguous. This CDR3 is 15 amino acids long. Trimming pared 5 bases from V and 2 bases from J, leaving 15 bases between. CDR1 SGHVS and CDR2 FQNEAQ come from the germline V gene. This CDR3 reads CASSTWTSQNYGYTF. The DNA of the CDR3 is TGTGCCAGCAGCACTTGGACTAGCCAGAACTATGGCTACACCTTC. The full variable domain, in which reference TRBV7-8 and TRBJ1-2 provide the parts outside the CDR3, is GAGVSQSPRYKVAKRGQDVALRCDPISGHVSLFWYQQALGQGPEFLTYFQNEAQLDKSGLPSDRFFAERPEGSVSTLKIQRTQQEDSAVYLCASSTWTSQNYGYTFGSGTRLTVV.

The chain recombines TRBV19 with TRBJ2-7, with unresolved D. The CDR3 has 17 residues. CDR1 and CDR2 from the germline V gene are LNHDA and SQIVND (reference sequence). The V end was cut by 1 base, the J end by 2 bases, with 18 bases between. CDR3 residues: CASSIVYGQSSPYEQYF. In DNA form, the CDR3 reads TGTGCCAGTAGTATAGTTTATGGGCAGTCCAGCCCCTACGAGCAGTACTTC.

This clone occurred once. This sequence joins TRBV7-2 and TRBJ1-5; D is uncertain. Between the trimmed V and J ends, which lost 1 base and 3 bases, there was a span of 10 bases. Germline CDR1 is SGHTA and CDR2 is FQGNSA. The CDR3 runs to 15 residues. The CDR3 region has the DNA TGTGCCAGCAGCTTAGTGGCCTTACCCAATCAGCCCCAGCATTTT. Translating it yields CASSLVALPNQPQHF.

This clone has only a few counts. This sequence joins TRBV4-3 and TRBJ1-3; D possibly corresponds to TRBD1 (5 bases). The CDR3 extends over 15 amino acids. Germline CDR1 is LGHNA and CDR2 is YSLEER. Trimming removed 4 bases from V and 5 bases from J, with 15 bases in between. The CDR3 loop reads CASSPWGGTRNTIYF. CDR3 coding DNA: TGCGCCAGCAGCCCCTGGGGGGGGACCCGAAACACCATATATTTT.

J is TRBJ1-2 and V is TRBV7-3; D call uncertain. Germline V CDR1 and CDR2: SGHTA, FQGTGA. With 5 bases removed from V and 4 bases from J, the gap between germline ends came to 17 bases. This CDR3 comprises 15 residues. CDR3 sequence reads: CASSPGPGNGYGYTF. The CDR3 region has the DNA TGTGCCAGCAGCCCCGGCCCCGGGAATGGCTATGGCTACACCTTC.

This rearrangement joins TRBV29-1 to TRBJ2-2, with 8 bases matching TRBD1. The CDR3 sequence is 15 residues long. Losses at the gene ends were 4 bases for V and 0 bases for J; bases not matched to a gene: 4. The germline gives CDR1 SQVTM, CDR2 ANQGSEA. As DNA, the CDR3 is TGCAGCGTTGGGGGACAGGCCGCGAACACCGGGGAGCTGTTTTTT. Translated: CSVGGQAANTGELFF.